Shown below are 17 T cell receptor beta chains from a single sample sequenced in a study of early T cells in non-severe SARS-CoV-2 infection. Via MiXCR, TCRdb re-called the 5' RACE reads, giving one row per CDR3 protein. The sample holds 110,000 or so distinct CDR3 sequences, roughly 12% seen once. Source material: whole blood. The source of these receptors is an adult who was a healthcare worker with PCR-confirmed SARS-CoV-2 infection or an uninfected control (not recorded which).

In this sample, this clonotype turned up many times. The chain carries TRBV10-2 and TRBJ2-1; 9 nucleotides match TRBD1. The J segment lost 8 bases and the V segment lost 11 bases, leaving 10 bases of the junction unmatched. Germline V gene data show CDR1 as WSHSY and CDR2 as SAAADI. This CDR3 comprises 13 residues. CDR3 sequence (DNA): TGCGCCCACTCACAGGGGGCTTACGATGAGCAGTTCTTC. Protein sequence: CAHSQGAYDEQFF.

The chain combines TRBV12-3 or TRBV12-4 with TRBJ2-1; 8 bases line up with TRBD1. The V gene end was trimmed by 10 bases and the J gene end by 15 bases; junction bases not matched to a gene: 11. The CDR3 totals 11 residues. The CDR3 sequence: CATQGGQESFF. CDR3 coding DNA: TGTGCCACCCAAGGGGGACAGGAATCGTTCTTC.

The chain links TRBV29-1 to TRBJ1-5; TRBD1 is a possible D gene (5 bases). The CDR3 spans 13 residues. Deletions cut 0 bases from V and 7 bases from J, with 10 bases between. Per the germline V gene, CDR1 is SQVTM and CDR2 is ANQGSEA. The CDR3 is CSVEDRVGQPQHF. CDR3 DNA: TGCAGCGTTGAAGACAGGGTAGGACAGCCCCAGCATTTT.

The sample holds many counts of this clonotype. CDR3 coding DNA: TGTGCCAGTTGTAGCGGGGCGATACAAGAGACCCAGTACTTC. Protein product: CASCSGAIQETQYF. The chain uses TRBV5-5 and TRBJ2-5; TRBD2 aligns across 8 bases. This CDR3 comprises 14 residues. Looked up from germline, CDR1 is SGHKS and CDR2 is YYEKEE (reference sequence). With 8 bases clipped from V and 2 bases from J, the junction kept 8 bases outside the gene matches.

At least ten counts were recorded for this clonotype. The V gene is TRBV5-1, the J gene TRBJ2-6; D is undetermined. The V end was cut by 0 bases, the J end by 1 base, with 8 bases between. Germline CDR1 and CDR2: SGHRS and YFSETQ. The CDR3 covers 16 residues. This chain's CDR3 is CASSLEARSGANVLTF. The CDR3 nucleotides read TGCGCCAGCAGCTTGGAGGCACGGTCTGGGGCCAACGTCCTGACTTTC.

This clonotype was detected a few times. V gene TRBV6-6 combines with J gene TRBJ1-6; 9 bases line up with TRBD1. The CDR3 consists of 15 residues. Germline CDR1 and CDR2: MNHNY and SVGAGI (reference sequence). The ends lost 6 bases at V and 5 bases at J; junction bases unmatched: 5. The CDR3 nucleotides read TGTGCCAGCAGCGCCGGGGACAGGGATAATTCACCCCTCCACTTT. Translation gives CASSAGDRDNSPLHF.

Many counts were recorded for this clonotype. DNA for the CDR3: TGTGCCAGCACCTCCTCGGCGGCAGGGGGAGCTTTCTTT. It codes for CASTSSAAGGAFF. The chain recombines TRBV2 with TRBJ1-1; 7 bases fit TRBD1. J lost 10 bases, V lost 7 bases, and 12 bases had no gene match. CDR3 length equals 13 residues. CDR1 and CDR2 from the germline V gene are SNHLY and FYNNEI. The full variable domain, completed using reference TRBV2 and TRBJ1-1, is EPEVTQTPSHQVTQMGQEVILRCVPISNHLYFYWYRQILGQKVEFLVSFYNNEISEKSEIFDDQFSVERPDGSNFTLKIRSTKLEDSAMYFCASTSSAAGGAFFGQGTRLTVV.

This clonotype turned up a few times. The chain joins TRBV20-1 to TRBJ2-7, with D possibly TRBD2 on 6 matching bases. Germline values: CDR1 DFQATT, CDR2 SNEGSKA (reference sequence). V was trimmed by 2 bases and J by 2 bases, leaving 13 bases between them. The CDR3 runs to 14 residues. CDR3 DNA: TGCAGTGCTAGAAAAGGGACTTTCACCTACGAGCAGTACTTC. Encoded protein: CSARKGTFTYEQYF.

This clonotype has a handful of counts. The chain joins TRBV5-1 to TRBJ2-7, with 10 bases identical to TRBD2. Germline loops: CDR1 SGHRS, CDR2 YFSETQ. With 0 bases clipped from V and 7 bases from J, the junction kept 7 bases outside the gene matches. CDR3 length: 15 amino acids. The CDR3, as DNA: TGCGCCAGCAGCTTGGCCGGGACTAGCGTAAGTGAGCAGTACTTC. Encoded protein: CASSLAGTSVSEQYF.

This clonotype turned up a few times. This chain joins TRBV7-2 and TRBJ2-1; D remains ambiguous. The V end lost 7 bases, the J end lost 7 bases, and 14 bases lay between the germline ends. CDR1 SGHTA and CDR2 FQGNSA come from the germline V gene. This CDR3 has 13 residues. The CDR3 protein is CASNPQARNEQFF. In DNA, the CDR3 is TGTGCCAGCAATCCTCAAGCGAGGAATGAGCAGTTCTTC. The full variable domain, in which reference TRBV7-2 and TRBJ2-1 provide the parts outside the CDR3, is GAGVSQSPSNKVTEKGKDVELRCDPISGHTALYWYRQSLGQGLEFLIYFQGNSAPDKSGLPSDRFSAERTGGSVSTLTIQRTQQEDSAVYLCASNPQARNEQFFGPGTRLTVL.

In its sample, this clonotype was seen a few times. The chain uses TRBV6-5 and TRBJ2-5; 7 nucleotides align to TRBD2. CDR3 length: 12 amino acids. The germline V gene has CDR1 MNHEY and CDR2 SVGAGI. The ends lost 6 bases at V and 4 bases at J; junction bases unmatched: 2. The CDR3 coding sequence is TGTGCCAGCAGGACTAGCTTAGAGACCCAGTACTTC. This codes for CASRTSLETQYF.

This clonotype occurred many times. V usage is TRBV5-1 and J usage is TRBJ2-1, with 10 bases fitting TRBD2. The CDR3 consists of 15 residues. V gave up 3 bases and J gave up 1 base; unmatched junction bases: 1. The V gene's germline CDR1 is SGHRS and CDR2 YFSETQ. The CDR3 reads CASSSLAGSYNEQFF. CDR3 DNA: TGCGCCAGCAGCTCACTAGCGGGATCCTACAATGAGCAGTTCTTC.

This clonotype has at least ten counts. The DNA is omitted, as the CDR3 cannot be located on it reliably, and the CDR3 follows TCRdb's listing. This chain links TRBV7-8 with TRBJ2-7; the D segment call TRBD1 is taken from the table without a DNA check. CDR1 and CDR2 (germline): SGHVS, FQNEAQ. The CDR3 has 17 amino acids, counting both end residues. CDR3 loop: CASSLVLRAKYPYEQYF.

This clonotype was counted a few times. J is TRBJ2-1 and V is TRBV3-1; TRBD1 aligns across 10 bases. The CDR3 extends over 15 amino acids. CDR1 LGHDT and CDR2 YNNKEL come from the germline V gene (reference sequence). V trimming: 4 bases; J trimming: 12 bases; junction bases outside the gene matches: 12. The CDR3 nucleotides read TGTGCCAGCAGCCGGGGGACAGGGGTACACTATGGGCAGTTCTTC. Its translation: CASSRGTGVHYGQFF.

This clonotype was recorded many times. The chain joins TRBV19 to TRBJ2-1, with D possibly matching TRBD2 (6 bases). CDR1 and CDR2 (germline): LNHDA, SQIVND (reference sequence). This CDR3 comprises 14 residues. Trimming pared 3 bases from V and 4 bases from J, leaving 10 bases between. CDR3 sequence (DNA): TGTGCCAGTAGTATGGGGACTGCTTACAATGAGCAGTTCTTC. Translation gives CASSMGTAYNEQFF.

There are many counts of this clonotype. This chain connects TRBV2 to TRBJ1-1, with D tentatively TRBD1 (6 bases). CDR3 size: 11 residues. Per the germline V gene, CDR1 is SNHLY and CDR2 is FYNNEI. Trimming stripped 11 bases from V and 8 bases from J, with 15 bases between. CDR3 amino acids: CASLGGREAFF. CDR3 nucleotides: TGTGCCTCACTCGGGGGCAGAGAAGCTTTCTTT.

The V gene is TRBV5-1, the J gene TRBJ1-3; 7 bases match TRBD1. This CDR3 is 14 amino acids long. After removal of 0 bases from V and 4 bases from J, the junction contained 1 base not matched to a gene. Germline assignment: CDR1 SGHRS and CDR2 YFSETQ. The CDR3 DNA reads as TGCGCCAGCAGCTTGGGGGACAGCGGAAACACCATATATTTT. Residues: CASSLGDSGNTIYF.